A single sample gave rise to the 19 T cell receptor beta chains below, sequenced in a study of T cells in Graves' hyperthyroidism and ophthalmopathy. Amplified TCR beta CDR3 regions came from RNA transcripts. First-round RT-PCR of the TCR CDR3 relied on the HTBI primer set. TCRdb re-analysed the multiplex PCR reads in MiXCR, keeping a single row per CDR3 protein. The data contain 500,000 to 600,000 distinct CDR3 sequences, roughly 21% of them singletons. Sequenced input: blood. The receptors were sampled from a man aged 35-49 years with Graves' ophthalmopathy.

This clonotype was found many times. The genes are TRBV12-3 or TRBV12-4 and TRBJ2-7; a possible D gene is TRBD2 (6 bases). The ends were cut back, 5 bases at V and 2 bases at J, with 13 bases in the middle. The CDR3 has 14 residues. The CDR3 protein is CASSHRDSPYEQYF. The CDR3 bases are TGTGCCAGCAGTCATCGGGACTCGCCCTACGAGCAGTACTTC.

This clonotype was detected once. The rearrangement uses TRBV7-9 and TRBJ2-3, with TRBD1 matching 7 bases. The CDR3 sequence is 15 residues long. The germline CDR1 and CDR2 sequences are SEHNR and FQNEAQ (reference sequence). J lost 0 bases, V lost 5 bases, and 5 bases had no gene match. Written as DNA, the CDR3 is TGTGCCAGCAGCGATGGGACAGCCAGCACAGATACGCAGTATTTT. Amino acid sequence: CASSDGTASTDTQYF.

The J gene is TRBJ1-3, the V gene TRBV7-8; a possible D gene is TRBD1 (5 bases). V gave up 3 bases and J gave up 2 bases, with 8 bases separating them. The CDR3 is 14 amino acids. Germline values: CDR1 SGHVS, CDR2 FQNEAQ. DNA of the CDR3: TGTGCCAGCAGCTTGCGGGGGGCTGGAAACACCATATATTTT. Encoded protein: CASSLRGAGNTIYF.

This clonotype was found many times. The chain combines TRBV6-1 with TRBJ2-1, with D maybe TRBD2 (5 bases). The V gene lost 6 bases and the J gene lost 10 bases, with 19 bases spanning the gap. Germline V gene data show CDR1 as MNHNS and CDR2 as SASEGT. This CDR3 is 14 amino acids long. In nucleotides, the CDR3 is TGTGCCAGCAGGCCCGGCGAAAGGCCGGGGGAGCAGTTCTTC. This sequence encodes CASRPGERPGEQFF.

This clonotype was detected only a few times. This chain uses TRBV24-1 with TRBJ2-7; D remains unclear. The V gene lost 2 bases and the J gene lost 9 bases, with 13 bases spanning the gap. The germline gives CDR1 KGHDR, CDR2 SFDVKD. The CDR3 has 13 amino acids. The CDR3: CATSDSPDSRQYF. CDR3 nucleotides: TGTGCCACCAGTGATTCCCCTGACTCTCGGCAGTACTTC.

This clonotype was counted only a few times. J is TRBJ2-1 and V is TRBV4-3; perhaps TRBD2 as D (7 bases). The germline V gene has CDR1 LGHNA and CDR2 YSLEER. Trimming cost V 4 bases and J 6 bases, with 25 bases left between them. The CDR3 is made up of 18 amino acids. CDR3 region: CASSPTGGWGIGGNEQFF. CDR3 sequence (DNA): TGCGCCAGCAGCCCAACGGGGGGATGGGGGATAGGGGGCAATGAGCAGTTCTTC.

The V call is TRBV2, the J call TRBJ2-1; 8 nucleotides match TRBD2. Germline V gene data show CDR1 as SNHLY and CDR2 as FYNNEI. Losses at the gene ends were 8 bases for V and 2 bases for J; bases not matched to a gene: 5. This CDR3 has 14 residues. The CDR3 here is CASLDGGAYNEQFF. Here the CDR3 DNA reads TGTGCCAGCCTAGACGGGGGGGCCTACAATGAGCAGTTCTTC. The entire variable domain, with the rest obtained from reference TRBV2 and TRBJ2-1, is as follows: EPEVTQTPSHQVTQMGQEVILRCVPISNHLYFYWYRQILGQKVEFLVSFYNNEISEKSEIFDDQFSVERPDGSNFTLKIRSTKLEDSAMYFCASLDGGAYNEQFFGPGTRLTVL.

This clonotype showed up many times. This chain uses TRBV2 with TRBJ2-1; 9 bases agree with TRBD1. The germline CDR1 and CDR2 sequences are SNHLY and FYNNEI. CDR3 length: 15 amino acids. V trimming: 8 bases; J trimming: 0 bases; junction bases outside the gene matches: 5. CDR3 protein: CASAGQGSSYNEQFF. In DNA, the CDR3 is TGTGCCAGCGCCGGACAGGGGAGCTCCTACAATGAGCAGTTCTTC.

The chain combines TRBV6-1 with TRBJ2-1; 7 nucleotides agree with TRBD2. CDR3 length: 16 residues. From germline, CDR1 is MNHNS and CDR2 SASEGT. Unmatched junction bases numbered 9, after V lost 6 bases and J lost 1 base. This CDR3 is CASSTIAGGSYNEQFF. The DNA of the CDR3 is TGTGCCAGCAGCACGATAGCGGGTGGATCCTACAATGAGCAGTTCTTC.

This clonotype was seen a few times. This chain connects TRBV7-9 to TRBJ1-5; a weak D match, TRBD1 (5 bases). CDR3 length equals 17 residues. Trimming cost V 1 base and J 3 bases, with 16 bases left between them. The germline V gene has CDR1 SEHNR and CDR2 FQNEAQ (reference sequence). This CDR3 is CASSLGAQGAFNQPQHF. CDR3 in DNA: TGTGCCAGCAGCTTAGGCGCGCAGGGCGCCTTCAATCAGCCCCAGCATTTT.

The chain is built from TRBV7-8 and TRBJ1-4; the D gene is possibly TRBD1 (5 bases). Germline V gene lookup returns CDR1 SGHVS and CDR2 FQNEAQ. This CDR3 spans 19 amino acids. Trimming shortened V by 5 bases and J by 0 bases, and 22 bases separated the two germline ends. The CDR3 spells CASSQGVKGQGATNEKLFF. The DNA of the CDR3 is TGTGCCAGCAGCCAAGGGGTGAAGGGGCAGGGTGCAACTAATGAAAAACTGTTTTTT.

This clonotype appeared a few times. This sequence joins TRBV20-1 and TRBJ1-1; 7 nucleotides align to TRBD1. Germline assignment: CDR1 DFQATT and CDR2 SNEGSKA (reference sequence). The length of the CDR3 is 12 residues. Trimming took 6 bases from V and 1 from J; bases not matched to a gene: 2. The CDR3 DNA reads TGCAGTGCCCGACAGGGGAACACTGAAGCTTTCTTT. It encodes CSARQGNTEAFF.

The chain combines TRBV11-2 with TRBJ2-7; 11 nucleotides match TRBD2. Germline lookup yields CDR1 SGHAT and CDR2 FQNNGV. V dropped 8 bases and J dropped 7; count of bases not matched to a gene: 31. This CDR3 has 21 amino acids. In DNA form, the CDR3 reads TGTGCCAGCGGATACCCCCCTACCGGGACTAGCGGAGGACCTAAAACGAGGGAGCAGTACTTC. Protein product: CASGYPPTGTSGGPKTREQYF.

This chain links TRBV27 with TRBJ1-5; the D is unclear. Germline CDR1 MNHEY, CDR2 SMNVEV (reference sequence). The CDR3 sequence is 13 residues long. V was cut by 1 base and J by 10 bases, with 11 bases left in between. Here the CDR3 reads CASSLFRSLPQHF. In DNA, the CDR3 is TGTGCCAGCAGTTTATTTCGGTCGCTTCCCCAGCATTTT.

The chain links TRBV30 to TRBJ1-4; perhaps TRBD1 as D (5 bases). Per germline, CDR1 GTSNPN and CDR2 SVGIG (reference sequence). The V end was cut by 1 base, the J end by 8 bases, with 11 bases between. There are 13 residues in the CDR3. CDR3 region: CAWSGGDGEKLFF. The CDR3 region has the DNA TGTGCCTGGAGTGGGGGGGACGGGGAAAAACTGTTTTTT.

This chain joins TRBV7-2 and TRBJ2-7; TRBD1 aligns across 7 bases. The CDR3 is made up of 13 amino acids. Germline V gene data show CDR1 as SGHTA and CDR2 as FQGNSA. V dropped 1 base and J dropped 9; count of bases not matched to a gene: 6. CDR3 in DNA: TGTGCCAGCAGCTTAGTTCAAGGGGGCGGGCAGTACTTC. Its protein is CASSLVQGGGQYF.

This chain links TRBV12-5 with TRBJ2-7, with D possibly being TRBD1 or TRBD2 (5 bases each). The germline V gene has CDR1 LGHNT and CDR2 FRNRAP. Trimming pared 5 bases from V and 2 bases from J, leaving 13 bases between. The CDR3 loop spans 14 amino acids. The CDR3: CASGHGTGPYEQYF. CDR3 in DNA: TGTGCTAGTGGTCATGGGACGGGTCCCTACGAGCAGTACTTC.

This clonotype was seen a few times. Written as DNA, the CDR3 is TGTGCCAGCAGTTCCCCCCCGCGGTACAATGAGCAGTTCTTC. Protein: CASSSPPRYNEQFF. V gene TRBV28 combines with J gene TRBJ2-1; D not resolved. The germline CDR1 and CDR2 sequences are MDHEN and SYDVKM. Trimming removed 4 bases from V and 4 bases from J, with 11 bases in between. The CDR3 contains 14 residues.

V usage is TRBV30 and J usage is TRBJ2-6, with D unresolved. CDR1 is GTSNPN and CDR2 is SVGIG in the germline V gene (reference sequence). V was clipped by 1 base and J by 1 base, with 5 bases between them. The CDR3 totals 14 residues. The CDR3 region has the DNA TGTGCCTGGAGTGGCACATCTGGGGCCAACGTCCTGACTTTC. Translation: CAWSGTSGANVLTF.